One sample yielded the 18 T cell receptor beta chains listed below, sequenced in a study of blood T cell repertoires in COVID-19. Some clones are missing from TCRdb's copy, which holds only in-frame ones; the method was immunoSEQ multiplex PCR. The data contain over 130,000 clones, approximately 83% of them singletons. Specimen: peripheral blood. These receptors were obtained from a human donor in a cohort sampled during active COVID-19.

The gene calls are TRBV18 and TRBJ1-2, with D uncertain. V was pared by 5 bases and J by 2 bases, with 15 bases between. Per germline, CDR1 KGHSH and CDR2 LQKENI. The CDR3 covers 15 residues. The CDR3 loop reads CASSAPVSNNYGYTF. Here the CDR3 DNA reads TGTGCCAGCTCAGCCCCGGTGTCCAACAACTATGGCTACACCTTC.

This clone was seen a handful of times. The V gene is TRBV7-3, the J gene TRBJ1-4, with D tentatively TRBD1 (6 bases). Between the trimmed V and J ends, which lost 5 bases and 6 bases, there was a span of 13 bases. The V gene's germline CDR1 is SGHTA and CDR2 FQGTGA. The CDR3 loop spans 14 amino acids. The CDR3 loop reads CASSTRQVDEKLFF. For the CDR3, the DNA is TGTGCCAGCAGCACACGACAGGTTGATGAAAAACTGTTTTTT.

The chain recombines TRBV10-3 with TRBJ1-5; a weak D match, TRBD1 (6 bases). The CDR3 consists of 15 residues. The V and J ends lost 3 bases and 2 bases respectively, with 11 bases between them. Per germline, CDR1 ENHRY and CDR2 SYGVKD. This CDR3 is CAISDASGGNQPQHF. In nucleotides, the CDR3 is TGTGCCATCAGTGACGCGTCAGGGGGCAATCAGCCCCAGCATTTT.

The chain employs TRBV19 and TRBJ2-1; D possibly corresponds to TRBD1 (5 bases). The CDR3 is 15 amino acids. Germline-derived CDR1 and CDR2 are LNHDA and SQIVND (reference sequence). Trimming shortened V by 6 bases and J by 7 bases, and 19 bases separated the two germline ends. In DNA, the CDR3 is TGTGCCAGTAGCATTCGGGCAGGGTATGGGAATGAGCAGTTCTTC. It specifies CASSIRAGYGNEQFF.

CDR3 amino acids: CASNLGLGSDTQYF. The DNA of the CDR3 is TGTGCCAGCAACCTAGGACTAGGCTCAGATACGCAGTATTTT. This chain links TRBV27 with TRBJ2-3; 7 bases fit TRBD2. CDR1 MNHEY and CDR2 SMNVEV come from the germline V gene (reference sequence). Trimming removed 7 bases from V and 4 bases from J; junction bases left unmatched: 8. The CDR3 is 14 amino acids.

J is TRBJ2-3 and V is TRBV3-1 (or the pseudogene TRBV3-2), with 12 bases identical to TRBD2. J gave up 4 bases and V 4 bases, and 6 bases lay outside the gene matches. The CDR3 has 16 amino acids. Germline loops: CDR1 LGHDT, CDR2 YNNKEL (reference sequence). The CDR3 DNA sequence: TGTGCCAGCAGCCTCCCTTCTAGCGGGGGGGCAGATACGCAGTATTTT. Its protein is CASSLPSSGGADTQYF.

This chain joins TRBV18 and TRBJ1-1; D unresolved. Germline CDR1 reads KGHSH; CDR2 reads LQKENI. V lost 6 bases and J 3 bases, leaving 11 bases between the germline ends. The CDR3 runs 13 residues. The CDR3 DNA reads as TGTGCCAGCTCTCAAGGGCGGGACACTGAAGCTTTCTTT. Amino acid sequence: CASSQGRDTEAFF.

This rearrangement joins TRBV7-9 to TRBJ1-1; weak D call: TRBD1 (5 bases). The CDR3 length is 11 residues. V was trimmed by 5 bases and J by 11 bases, leaving 12 bases between them. Germline V gives CDR1 SEHNR, CDR2 FQNEAQ (reference sequence). The CDR3 region is CASSRSGGAFF. CDR3 in DNA: TGTGCCAGCAGCCGCTCGGGGGGGGCTTTCTTT.

The rearrangement joins TRBV6-6 to TRBJ1-1; the match to TRBD1 covers 9 bases. The CDR3 is 16 amino acids. Germline lookup yields CDR1 MNHNY and CDR2 SVGAGI (reference sequence). V shed 0 bases, J shed 6 bases, and the junction held 8 bases outside the gene matches. CDR3 residues: CASSYSNRDRDAEAFF. CDR3 DNA sequence: TGTGCCAGCAGTTACTCGAACCGGGACAGGGACGCTGAAGCTTTCTTT.

The chain uses TRBV5-1 and TRBJ1-2; TRBD1 is a possible D gene (5 bases). Germline V CDR1 and CDR2: SGHRS, YFSETQ. The CDR3 extends over 17 amino acids. Trimming removed 5 bases from V and 2 bases from J, with 22 bases in between. The CDR3 DNA reads TGCGCCAGCAGTTCTGGAGGGGCGCCCCGCCTAAACTATGGCTACACCTTC. Translating gives CASSSGGAPRLNYGYTF.

This chain links TRBV2 with TRBJ2-7; 7 bases match TRBD1. The V segment lost 2 bases and the J segment 3 bases; nucleotides outside the gene matches: 7. The CDR3 covers 15 residues. Germline V gene sequence: CDR1 SNHLY, CDR2 FYNNEI. CDR3 nucleotides: TGTGCCAGCAGTGAAACGGGACAGAAACTCTACGAGCAGTACTTC. Amino acid sequence: CASSETGQKLYEQYF.

The chain links TRBV19 to TRBJ2-1; 10 bases are a match to TRBD2. Germline V lookup: CDR1 LNHDA, CDR2 SQIVND (reference sequence). After removal of 1 base from V and 12 bases from J, the junction contained 9 bases not matched to a gene. This CDR3 region has 15 residues. CDR3 region: CASSIGPSGGPRQFF. As DNA, the CDR3 is TGTGCCAGTAGTATAGGGCCTAGCGGGGGACCTAGGCAGTTCTTC.

V gene TRBV3-1 (or the pseudogene TRBV3-2) combines with J gene TRBJ2-3; 9 bases agree with TRBD2. Per germline, CDR1 LGHDT and CDR2 YNNKEL (reference sequence). The V gene end was trimmed by 1 base and the J gene end by 2 bases; junction bases not matched to a gene: 4. CDR3 length: 16 residues. The CDR3 spells CASSQGLAAFTDTQYF. In nucleotides, the CDR3 is TGTGCCAGCAGCCAAGGACTAGCGGCCTTCACAGATACGCAGTATTTT.

This clone was seen a handful of times. The chain joins TRBV6-5 to TRBJ2-7; 9 nucleotides line up with TRBD1. The length of the CDR3 is 15 residues. Losses at the gene ends were 5 bases for V and 4 bases for J; bases not matched to a gene: 9. Germline V gives CDR1 MNHEY, CDR2 SVGAGI. CDR3 region: CASSTLGTGMYEQYF. CDR3 in DNA: TGTGCCAGCAGTACACTCGGGACAGGGATGTACGAGCAGTACTTC.

This clone was detected once. The chain carries TRBV6-1 and TRBJ2-7; no firm D call. The CDR3 has 12 residues. Germline CDR1 is MNHNS and CDR2 is SASEGT. Trimming pared 2 bases from V and 3 bases from J, leaving 5 bases between. CDR3 sequence (DNA): TGTGCCAGCAGTGAATCGGTCTACGAGCAGTACTTC. This codes for CASSESVYEQYF.

The rearrangement uses TRBV19 and TRBJ1-1; D is unresolved. Trimming took off 7 bases at V and 1 base at J, with 10 bases between the two ends. Germline V CDR1 and CDR2: LNHDA, SQIVND (reference sequence). This CDR3 comprises 13 residues. The CDR3 DNA reads TGTGCCAGTACGTGGGAGCAGAACACTGAAGCTTTCTTT. Protein: CASTWEQNTEAFF.

This sequence joins TRBV9 and TRBJ1-1; TRBD1 might be the D (6 bases). Trimming left V 0 bases short and J 1 base short, with 22 bases between. CDR1 SGDLS and CDR2 YYNGEE come from the germline V gene. The CDR3 contains 19 residues. The DNA of the CDR3 is TGTGCCAGCAGCGTAGGGCACAGAGGTGCAACAGGGCGGAACACTGAAGCTTTCTTT. It is translated as CASSVGHRGATGRNTEAFF.

The J gene is TRBJ1-2, the V gene TRBV27; 8 bases are a match to TRBD1. The CDR3 is 13 amino acids. Germline trimming cut 6 bases from V and 6 bases from J; bases unmatched to any gene: 6. In germline, CDR1 is MNHEY, CDR2 SMNVEV (reference sequence). The CDR3 nucleotides read TGTGCCAGCAGACCAGGACAGGGAGATGGCTACACCTTC. This gives the protein CASRPGQGDGYTF.